Presented here are 18 T cell receptor beta chains from one specimen sequenced in a study of T cells in Graves' hyperthyroidism and ophthalmopathy. TCR beta CDR3 sequences were amplified from RNA transcripts. The study used the HTBI primer set for a first-round RT-PCR of the TCR CDR3. One entry per CDR3 protein, called by TCRdb with MiXCR from the multiplex PCR reads. Of approximately 410,000 distinct CDR3 sequences listed, roughly 13% are singletons. Sequenced sample: blood. The receptors were sampled from a young woman with Graves' hyperthyroidism.

The V and J genes are TRBV2 and TRBJ2-7; 8 bases align to TRBD1. In germline, CDR1 is SNHLY, CDR2 FYNNEI. V trimming: 7 bases; J trimming: 7 bases; junction bases outside the gene matches: 15. CDR3 length: 15 residues. Here the CDR3 DNA reads TGTGCCAGCATAGACCCACGACAGGGGCTAAGGGAGCAGTACTTC. Amino acids: CASIDPRQGLREQYF.

The V and J genes are TRBV15 and TRBJ2-1, with D maybe TRBD1 (6 bases). The V end lost 5 bases, the J end lost 6 bases, and 11 bases lay between the germline ends. Per germline, CDR1 LNHNV and CDR2 YYDKDF (reference sequence). This CDR3 comprises 13 residues. CDR3 loop: CATSRQEPNEQFF. The CDR3 DNA sequence: TGTGCCACCAGCCGACAGGAACCCAATGAGCAGTTCTTC.

This chain joins TRBV19 and TRBJ2-7; 8 bases agree with TRBD2. V lost 3 bases, J lost 0 bases, and 7 bases stayed unmatched. The CDR3 consists of 16 residues. Germline V gene data show CDR1 as LNHDA and CDR2 as SQIVND (reference sequence). As DNA, the CDR3 is TGTGCCAGTAGTATCGGGGGGGGGCAGCTCTCCTACGAGCAGTACTTC. Protein product: CASSIGGGQLSYEQYF.

For the CDR3, the DNA is TGTGCCAGCAGCCAAAATATAGGGGGTTTCTCGAGGCAGTACTTC. This sequence encodes CASSQNIGGFSRQYF. J is TRBJ2-7 and V is TRBV7-9; possible D gene TRBD1, 6 bases. The CDR3 totals 15 residues. Deletions cut 5 bases from V and 9 bases from J, with 23 bases between. Germline-derived CDR1 and CDR2 are SEHNR and FQNEAQ (reference sequence).

This clonotype was recorded many times. The chain joins TRBV27 to TRBJ1-1, with D possibly matching TRBD1 (6 bases). This CDR3 comprises 14 residues. Trimming pared 5 bases from V and 2 bases from J, leaving 12 bases between. CDR1 and CDR2 (germline): MNHEY, SMNVEV (reference sequence). The CDR3 region is CASSTTDSNTEAFF. In DNA, the CDR3 is TGTGCCAGCAGTACCACGGACAGTAACACTGAAGCTTTCTTT.

In its sample, this clonotype was seen many times. The V and J genes are TRBV27 and TRBJ2-5; 15 nucleotides align to TRBD2. J gave up 4 bases and V 6 bases, and 3 bases lay outside the gene matches. The germline V gene has CDR1 MNHEY and CDR2 SMNVEV (reference sequence). The CDR3 spans 15 residues. The CDR3 loop is CASRGLAGGAETQYF. Written as DNA, the CDR3 is TGTGCCAGCAGGGGACTAGCGGGAGGAGCAGAGACCCAGTACTTC.

Many counts were recorded for this clonotype. Here the CDR3 reads CAWSPALRETQYF. CDR3 DNA sequence: TGTGCCTGGAGTCCCGCATTGCGGGAGACCCAGTACTTC. The chain uses TRBV30 and TRBJ2-5, with D uncertain. Germline CDR1 and CDR2: GTSNPN and SVGIG (reference sequence). The CDR3 covers 13 residues. V was cut by 2 bases and J by 5 bases, with 12 bases left in between.

The sample holds a few counts of this clonotype. This chain joins TRBV9 and TRBJ2-7; D may be TRBD1 (6 bases). The V gene lost 3 bases and the J gene lost 1 base, with 8 bases spanning the gap. In germline, CDR1 is SGDLS, CDR2 YYNGEE. The CDR3 is 13 residues long. CDR3 nucleotide sequence: TGTGCCAGCAGCGCGGACAGTTCCTACGAGCAGTACTTC. It codes for CASSADSSYEQYF.

The table lists this clonotype with many counts. The chain is built from TRBV12-3 or TRBV12-4 and TRBJ1-1; TRBD1 is a possible D gene (5 bases). Trimming pared 3 bases from V and 0 bases from J, leaving 8 bases between. This CDR3 is built from 14 residues. CDR3: CASSLGGVNTEAFF. CDR3 bases: TGTGCCAGCAGTTTGGGGGGGGTGAACACTGAAGCTTTCTTT.

This clonotype was found many times. The J gene is TRBJ2-1, the V gene TRBV3-1, with D tentatively TRBD2 (6 bases). V lost 0 bases and J lost 5, with 11 bases in between. The CDR3 sequence is 15 residues long. Per germline, CDR1 LGHDT and CDR2 YNNKEL (reference sequence). The CDR3 is CASSQDGSPNNEQFF. For the CDR3, the DNA is TGTGCCAGCAGCCAAGACGGGAGCCCAAACAATGAGCAGTTCTTC.

This clonotype showed up many times. The chain combines TRBV2 with TRBJ1-5, with D possibly being TRBD1 (6 bases). This CDR3 region has 13 residues. Trimming stripped 8 bases from V and 3 bases from J, with 11 bases between. Per the germline V gene, CDR1 is SNHLY and CDR2 is FYNNEI. The chain's CDR3 is CASEQGLNQPQHF. In DNA, the CDR3 is TGTGCCAGCGAACAGGGCCTCAATCAGCCCCAGCATTTT.

In this sample, this clonotype turned up a few times. J is TRBJ2-3 and V is TRBV29-1; 9 bases are shared with TRBD2. CDR1 is SQVTM, CDR2 ANQGSEA, per germline. The CDR3 extends over 16 amino acids. V shed 5 bases and J 0 bases; nucleotides not matched to a gene: 9. CDR3 in DNA: TGCAGCGTTCCCGGGACTAGCAGTTCTAGCACAGATACGCAGTATTTT. Encoded protein: CSVPGTSSSSTDTQYF.

J is TRBJ1-2 and V is TRBV6-2 or TRBV6-3; D is undetermined. Trimming stripped 7 bases from V and 5 bases from J, with 14 bases between. CDR1 is MNHEY, CDR2 SVGEGT, per germline. CDR3 length equals 13 residues. In DNA form, the CDR3 reads TGTGCCAGCACTCGAGGAGGAAGGTATGGCTACACCTTC. Its protein product is CASTRGGRYGYTF.

The J gene is TRBJ2-3, the V gene TRBV28, with 7 bases lining up with TRBD2. Unmatched junction bases numbered 11, after V lost 5 bases and J lost 6 bases. Germline V gene lookup returns CDR1 MDHEN and CDR2 SYDVKM. The CDR3 is made up of 15 amino acids. CDR3 sequence (DNA): TGTGCCAGCAGTCAATCAGCGGGAACTGGGGATACGCAGTATTTT. It specifies CASSQSAGTGDTQYF.

This clonotype occurred a few times. The rearrangement joins TRBV7-9 to TRBJ1-4; D is possibly TRBD1 (5 bases). CDR1 is SEHNR, CDR2 FQNEAQ, per germline (reference sequence). The CDR3 consists of 12 residues. Trimming pared 3 bases from V and 8 bases from J, leaving 7 bases between. The CDR3 loop reads CASSFTGEKLFF. For the CDR3, the DNA is TGTGCCAGCAGCTTTACAGGAGAAAAACTGTTTTTT.

A word on this clonotype: This may be a read error: a much more frequent sequence differs by one nucleotide. Lacking the conserved final phenylalanine or tryptophan, this CDR3 likely reflects a read error. The gene calls are TRBV2 and TRBJ2-4; D unresolved. The CDR3 has 18 amino acids. With 3 bases removed from V and 0 bases from J, the gap between germline ends came to 18 bases. The germline V gene has CDR1 SNHLY and CDR2 FYNNEI. CDR3 sequence: CASSERLLPLLAKNIQYL. The CDR3 nucleotides are TGTGCCAGCAGTGAGCGCCTCCTGCCCTTACTAGCCAAAAACATTCAGTACCTC.

The rearrangement uses TRBV20-1 and TRBJ1-5; 9 bases fit TRBD1. Germline V CDR1 and CDR2: DFQATT, SNEGSKA (reference sequence). V shed 0 bases and J 0 bases; nucleotides not matched to a gene: 3. This CDR3 is 16 amino acids long. CDR3 amino acids: CSARDTGGNSNQPQHF. In nucleotides, the CDR3 is TGCAGTGCTAGAGACACAGGGGGCAATAGCAATCAGCCCCAGCATTTT.

The chain carries TRBV4-2 and TRBJ2-3; TRBD1 matches 12 bases. Germline lookup yields CDR1 LGHNA and CDR2 YNFKEQ. J lost 0 bases, V lost 4 bases, and 2 bases had no gene match. The CDR3 length is 16 residues. The CDR3 sequence is CASSPGQGASTDTQYF. CDR3 DNA: TGTGCCAGCAGCCCGGGACAGGGGGCAAGCACAGATACGCAGTATTTT.